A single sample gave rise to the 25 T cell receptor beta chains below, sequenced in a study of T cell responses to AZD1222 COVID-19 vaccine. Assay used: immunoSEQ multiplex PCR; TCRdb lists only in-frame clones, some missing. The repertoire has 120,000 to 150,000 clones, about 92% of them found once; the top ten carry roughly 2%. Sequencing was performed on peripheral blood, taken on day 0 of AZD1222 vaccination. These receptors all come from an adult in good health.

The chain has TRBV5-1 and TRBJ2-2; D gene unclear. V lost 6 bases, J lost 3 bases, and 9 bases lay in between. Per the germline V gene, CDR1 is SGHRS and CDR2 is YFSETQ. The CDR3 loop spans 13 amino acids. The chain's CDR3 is CASTLGYTGELFF. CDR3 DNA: TGCGCCAGCACCTTAGGTTACACCGGGGAGCTGTTTTTT.

CDR3: CASSQFVSGGPSRNIQYF. Here the CDR3 DNA reads TGTGCCAGCAGCCAATTCGTCTCGGGGGGGCCCTCAAGAAACATTCAGTACTTC. The rearrangement joins TRBV4-2 to TRBJ2-4, with 8 bases lining up with TRBD2. This CDR3 region has 18 residues. V dropped 2 bases and J dropped 6; count of bases not matched to a gene: 15. Germline loops: CDR1 LGHNA, CDR2 YNFKEQ.

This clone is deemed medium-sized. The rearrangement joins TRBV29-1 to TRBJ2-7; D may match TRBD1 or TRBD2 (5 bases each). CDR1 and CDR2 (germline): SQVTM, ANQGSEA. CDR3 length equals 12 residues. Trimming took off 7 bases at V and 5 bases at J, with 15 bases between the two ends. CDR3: CSARGDGDEQYF. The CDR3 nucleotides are TGCAGCGCCCGAGGGGACGGCGACGAGCAGTACTTC.

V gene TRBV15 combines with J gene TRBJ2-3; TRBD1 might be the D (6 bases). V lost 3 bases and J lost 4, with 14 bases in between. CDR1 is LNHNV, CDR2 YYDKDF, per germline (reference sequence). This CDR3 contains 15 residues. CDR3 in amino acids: CATSRYPQGPDTQYF. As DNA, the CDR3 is TGTGCCACCAGCAGGTACCCACAGGGCCCAGATACGCAGTATTTT.

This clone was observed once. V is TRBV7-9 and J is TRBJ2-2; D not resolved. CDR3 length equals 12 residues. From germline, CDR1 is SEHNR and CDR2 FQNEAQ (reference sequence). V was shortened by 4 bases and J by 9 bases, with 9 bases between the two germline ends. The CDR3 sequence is CASSSQGRELFF. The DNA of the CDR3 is TGTGCCAGCAGCTCGCAAGGGAGGGAGCTGTTTTTT.

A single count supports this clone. CDR3 in amino acids: CAITPGQGLNYGYTF. In nucleotides, the CDR3 is TGTGCCATCACTCCCGGACAGGGACTAAACTATGGCTACACCTTC. This chain connects TRBV10-3 to TRBJ1-2, with 8 bases lining up with TRBD1. The CDR3 contains 15 residues. Germline V gene sequence: CDR1 ENHRY, CDR2 SYGVKD. J lost 2 bases, V lost 7 bases, and 9 bases had no gene match.

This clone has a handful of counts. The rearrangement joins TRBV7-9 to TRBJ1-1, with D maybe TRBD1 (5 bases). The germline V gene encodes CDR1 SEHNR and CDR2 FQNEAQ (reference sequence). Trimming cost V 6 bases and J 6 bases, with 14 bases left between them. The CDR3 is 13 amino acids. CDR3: CASRPTRDAEAFF. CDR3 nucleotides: TGTGCCAGCAGGCCTACGAGGGACGCTGAAGCTTTCTTT. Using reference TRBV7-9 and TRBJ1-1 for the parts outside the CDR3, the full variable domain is DTGVSQNPRHKITKRGQNVTFRCDPISEHNRLYWYRQTLGQGPEFLTYFQNEAQLEKSRLLSDRFSAERPKGSFSTLEIQRTEQGDSAMYLCASRPTRDAEAFFGQGTRLTVV.

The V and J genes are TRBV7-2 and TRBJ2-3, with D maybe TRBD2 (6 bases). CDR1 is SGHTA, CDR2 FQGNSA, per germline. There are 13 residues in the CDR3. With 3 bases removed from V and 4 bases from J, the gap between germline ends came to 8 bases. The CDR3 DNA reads TGTGCCAGCAGCTTGGGGGGATCAGATACGCAGTATTTT. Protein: CASSLGGSDTQYF.

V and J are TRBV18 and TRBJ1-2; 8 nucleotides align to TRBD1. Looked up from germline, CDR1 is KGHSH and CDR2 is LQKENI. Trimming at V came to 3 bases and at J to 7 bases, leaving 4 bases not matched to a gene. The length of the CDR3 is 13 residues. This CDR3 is CASSPTGVSGYTF. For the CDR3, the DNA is TGTGCCAGCTCACCGACAGGGGTCAGTGGCTACACCTTC.

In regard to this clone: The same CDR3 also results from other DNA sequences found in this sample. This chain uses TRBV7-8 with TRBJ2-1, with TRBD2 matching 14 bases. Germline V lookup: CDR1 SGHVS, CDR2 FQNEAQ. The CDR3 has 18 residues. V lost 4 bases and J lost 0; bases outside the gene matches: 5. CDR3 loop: CASSSGLAGGSSYNEQFF. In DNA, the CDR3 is TGTGCCAGCAGCTCTGGACTAGCGGGAGGAAGCTCCTACAATGAGCAGTTCTTC.

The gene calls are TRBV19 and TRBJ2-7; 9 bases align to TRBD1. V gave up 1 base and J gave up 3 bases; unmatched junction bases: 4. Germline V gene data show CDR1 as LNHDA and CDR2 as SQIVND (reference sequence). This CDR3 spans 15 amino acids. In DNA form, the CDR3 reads TGTGCCAGTAGTATAGGGACAGGGGCAAGCTACGAGCAGTACTTC. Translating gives CASSIGTGASYEQYF.

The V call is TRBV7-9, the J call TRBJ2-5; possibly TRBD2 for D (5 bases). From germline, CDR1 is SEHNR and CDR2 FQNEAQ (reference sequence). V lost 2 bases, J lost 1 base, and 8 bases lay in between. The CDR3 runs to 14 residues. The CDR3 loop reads CASSLSAGQETQYF. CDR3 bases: TGTGCCAGCAGCTTATCTGCGGGCCAAGAGACCCAGTACTTC.

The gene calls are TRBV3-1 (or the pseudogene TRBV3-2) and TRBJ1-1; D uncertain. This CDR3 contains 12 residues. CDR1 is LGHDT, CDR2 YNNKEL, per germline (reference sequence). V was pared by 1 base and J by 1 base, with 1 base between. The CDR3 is CASSQGNTEAFF. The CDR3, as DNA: TGTGCCAGCAGCCAAGGGAACACTGAAGCTTTCTTT.

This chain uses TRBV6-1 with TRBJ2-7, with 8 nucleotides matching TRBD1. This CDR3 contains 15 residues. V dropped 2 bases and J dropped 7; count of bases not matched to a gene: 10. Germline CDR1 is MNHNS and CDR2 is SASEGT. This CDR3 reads CASSESGGQVWEQYF. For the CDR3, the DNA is TGTGCCAGCAGTGAAAGTGGGGGACAGGTGTGGGAGCAGTACTTC.

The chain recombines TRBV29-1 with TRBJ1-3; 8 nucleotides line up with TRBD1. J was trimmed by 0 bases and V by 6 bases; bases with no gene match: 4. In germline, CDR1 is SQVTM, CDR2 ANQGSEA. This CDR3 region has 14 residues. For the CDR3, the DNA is TGCAGCGTAGGACAGGGTCACTCTGGAAACACCATATATTTT. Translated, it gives CSVGQGHSGNTIYF.

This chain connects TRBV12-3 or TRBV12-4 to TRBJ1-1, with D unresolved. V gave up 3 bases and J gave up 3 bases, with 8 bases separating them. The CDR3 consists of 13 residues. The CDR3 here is CASSLTGYTEAFF. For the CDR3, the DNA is TGTGCCAGCAGTTTGACGGGGTACACTGAAGCTTTCTTT.

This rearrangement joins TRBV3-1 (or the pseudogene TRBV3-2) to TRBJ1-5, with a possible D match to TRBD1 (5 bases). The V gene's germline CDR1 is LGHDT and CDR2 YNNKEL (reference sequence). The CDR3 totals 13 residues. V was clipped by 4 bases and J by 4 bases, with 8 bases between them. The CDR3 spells CASSRSGNQPQHF. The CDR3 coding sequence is TGTGCCAGCAGCCGGTCAGGGAATCAGCCCCAGCATTTT.

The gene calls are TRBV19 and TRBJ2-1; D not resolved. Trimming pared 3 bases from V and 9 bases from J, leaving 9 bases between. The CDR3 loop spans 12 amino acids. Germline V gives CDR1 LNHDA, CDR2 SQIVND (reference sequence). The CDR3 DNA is TGTGCCAGTAGTATCAGGAAAGGTGAGCAGTTCTTC. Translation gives CASSIRKGEQFF.

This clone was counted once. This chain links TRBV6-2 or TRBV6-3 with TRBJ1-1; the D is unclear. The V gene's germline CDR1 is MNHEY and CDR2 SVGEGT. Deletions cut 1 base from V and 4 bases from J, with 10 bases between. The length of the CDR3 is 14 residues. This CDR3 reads CASSYYGEGTEAFF. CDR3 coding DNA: TGTGCCAGCAGTTACTACGGGGAAGGCACTGAAGCTTTCTTT.

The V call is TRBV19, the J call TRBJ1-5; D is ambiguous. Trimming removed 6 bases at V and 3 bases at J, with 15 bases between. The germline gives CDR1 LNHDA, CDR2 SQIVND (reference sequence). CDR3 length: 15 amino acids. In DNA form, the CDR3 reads TGTGCCAGTAGGCCGTGGCAGCGAGACAATCAGCCCCAGCATTTT. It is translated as CASRPWQRDNQPQHF.

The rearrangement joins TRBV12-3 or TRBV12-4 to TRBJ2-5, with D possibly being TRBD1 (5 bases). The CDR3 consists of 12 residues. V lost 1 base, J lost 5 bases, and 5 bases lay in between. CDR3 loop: CASSLEGETQYF. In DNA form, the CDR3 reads TGTGCCAGCAGTTTAGAGGGGGAGACCCAGTACTTC.

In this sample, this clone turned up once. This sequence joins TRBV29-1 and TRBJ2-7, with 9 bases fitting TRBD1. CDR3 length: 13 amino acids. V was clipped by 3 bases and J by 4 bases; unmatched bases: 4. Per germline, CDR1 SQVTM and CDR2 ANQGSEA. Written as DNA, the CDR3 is TGCAGCGTTGAGGACAGGGGAATATACGAGCAGTACTTC. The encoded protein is CSVEDRGIYEQYF.

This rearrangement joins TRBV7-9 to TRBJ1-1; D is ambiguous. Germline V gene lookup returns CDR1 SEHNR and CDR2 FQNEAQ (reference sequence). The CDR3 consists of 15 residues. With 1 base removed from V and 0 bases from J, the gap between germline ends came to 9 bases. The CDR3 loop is CASSLGGFMNTEAFF. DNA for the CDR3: TGTGCCAGCAGCTTAGGTGGGTTCATGAACACTGAAGCTTTCTTT.

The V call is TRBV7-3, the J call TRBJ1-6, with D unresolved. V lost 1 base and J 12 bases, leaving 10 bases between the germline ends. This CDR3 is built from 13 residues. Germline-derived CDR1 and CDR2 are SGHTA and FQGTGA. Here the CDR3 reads CASSLMVRKPLHF. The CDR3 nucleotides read TGTGCCAGCAGCTTAATGGTCCGGAAACCCCTCCACTTT.

The CDR3 nucleotides are TGTGCCAGCAGCTTAGGGGTGGGAGAAAAAGCTTTCTTT. Its protein product is CASSLGVGEKAFF. The gene calls are TRBV5-6 and TRBJ1-1, with a tentative D call TRBD1 (5 bases). V was trimmed by 2 bases and J by 9 bases, leaving 14 bases between them. There are 13 residues in the CDR3. Germline V gene lookup returns CDR1 SGHDT and CDR2 YYEEEE.